Many counts were recorded for the clone carrying this TCR beta chain. The antigen remains undetermined. The source of the sample is a study of early T cells in non-severe SARS-CoV-2 infection. On the study more broadly: Bulk RNA taken from unsorted whole blood was sequenced, leaving chains unpaired. Study-wide results and caveats: Lookups in VDJdb leaned toward anti-spike CD8 responses and missed private and CD4 specificities.

Attachment of unique molecular identifiers was made to individual cDNA molecules. TCRdb used MiXCR to reprocess the 5' RACE reads, holding one entry per CDR3 protein. This sample has about 46,000 distinct CDR3 sequences, with over 5% found just once. The CDR3 covers 13 residues. J is TRBJ1-5 and V is TRBV1; the listed D gene, TRBD1, was not tested against the DNA. TRBV1 has pseudogene status. This clonotype originated in an adult who was a healthcare worker with PCR-confirmed SARS-CoV-2 infection or an uninfected control (not recorded which). The sample consisted of whole blood, taken at baseline. CDR3 DNA sequence: TGCACTCTACACGGTCGCCCGAAGCAGCCCCAGCATTTT. Translation: CTLHGRPKQPQHF.